The 30 T cell receptor beta chains in this list originate from one sample, sequenced in a study of blood T cell repertoires in COVID-19. The assay was immunoSEQ multiplex PCR, and TCRdb's table has in-frame clones only and misses some. The sample consists of roughly 67,000 clones, roughly nine tenths of them appearing once. The sample comprised peripheral blood. The receptor source for this set is a man between 50 and 59 years old with active COVID-19.

The chain is built from TRBV15 and TRBJ1-4; no clear D gene. V was cut by 0 bases and J by 6 bases, with 11 bases left in between. Germline CDR1 reads LNHNV; CDR2 reads YYDKDF (reference sequence). The length of the CDR3 is 15 residues. CDR3 nucleotides: TGTGCCACCAGCAGAGATCGAGGAGGGTATGAAAAACTGTTTTTT. This translates into CATSRDRGGYEKLFF.

This chain connects TRBV13 to TRBJ1-3, with TRBD1 matching over 7 bases. The CDR3 is made up of 15 amino acids. CDR1 and CDR2 from the germline V gene are PRHDT and FYEKMQ (reference sequence). V shed 4 bases and J 2 bases; nucleotides not matched to a gene: 5. CDR3 sequence reads: CASSSRQGTGNTIYF. The CDR3 coding sequence is TGTGCCAGCAGCTCCAGACAGGGAACTGGAAACACCATATATTTT. The entire variable domain, with the rest obtained from reference TRBV13 and TRBJ1-3, is as follows: AAGVIQSPRHLIKEKRETATLKCYPIPRHDTVYWYQQGPGQDPQFLISFYEKMQSDKGSIPDRFSAQQFSDYHSELNMSSLELGDSALYFCASSSRQGTGNTIYFGEGSWLTVV.

The chain uses TRBV4-1 and TRBJ2-1; TRBD2 agrees at 15 bases. Per germline, CDR1 MGHRA and CDR2 YSYEKL. The CDR3 is 16 amino acids. Trimming at V came to 4 bases and at J to 9 bases, leaving 7 bases not matched to a gene. CDR3 sequence: CASSPPRGLAGGEQFF. DNA of the CDR3: TGCGCCAGCAGCCCTCCCCGGGGACTAGCGGGAGGTGAGCAGTTCTTC.

This chain connects TRBV18 to TRBJ1-2; no definite D call. The germline CDR1 and CDR2 sequences are KGHSH and LQKENI. The CDR3 spans 15 residues. The V and J ends lost 6 bases and 4 bases respectively, with 18 bases between them. The CDR3 DNA is TGTGCCAGCTCCCCGGCGGGAAGGGAGAGCTATGGCTACACCTTC. Translating it yields CASSPAGRESYGYTF. The full variable domain, completed using reference TRBV18 and TRBJ1-2, is NAGVMQNPRHLVRRRGQEARLRCSPMKGHSHVYWYRQLPEEGLKFMVYLQKENIIDESGMPKERFSAEFPKEGPSILRIQQVVRGDSAAYFCASSPAGRESYGYTFGSGTRLTVV.

V and J are TRBV15 and TRBJ2-3, with 12 bases fitting TRBD2. The CDR3 spans 18 residues. Germline values: CDR1 LNHNV, CDR2 YYDKDF (reference sequence). Trimming took 0 bases from V and 5 from J; bases not matched to a gene: 9. CDR3 nucleotides: TGTGCCACCAGCAGAGAAAGGGTACTAGCGGGAGGAGGAGATACGCAGTATTTT. Translated, it gives CATSRERVLAGGGDTQYF. Together with reference TRBV15 and TRBJ2-3, the CDR3 gives the full variable domain: DAMVIQNPRYQVTQFGKPVTLSCSQTLNHNVMYWYQQKSSQAPKLLFHYYDKDFNNEADTPDNFQSRRPNTSFCFLDIRSPGLGDTAMYLCATSRERVLAGGGDTQYFGPGTRLTVL.

This clone was counted only a few times. The gene calls are TRBV5-4 and TRBJ2-7; no reliable D call. Trimming took 3 bases from V and 6 from J, leaving 13 bases between them. The CDR3 spans 13 residues. Germline CDR1 is SGHNT and CDR2 is YYREEE (reference sequence). The chain's CDR3 is CASSSGSSIEQYF. The CDR3 region has the DNA TGTGCCAGCAGCTCAGGATCAAGCATCGAGCAGTACTTC.

The chain employs TRBV7-9 and TRBJ1-4, with 7 positions matching TRBD1. This CDR3 is 18 amino acids long. V was pared by 0 bases and J by 1 base, with 8 bases of the junction left unmatched. Per the germline V gene, CDR1 is SEHNR and CDR2 is FQNEAQ (reference sequence). For the CDR3, the DNA is TGTGCCAGCAGCTTAGCGCCCAGGGGGTCGGGAACTAATGAAAAACTGTTTTTT. As protein: CASSLAPRGSGTNEKLFF.

V and J are TRBV18 and TRBJ1-3; 7 bases line up with TRBD1. The CDR3 contains 15 residues. V shed 2 bases, J shed 2 bases, and the junction held 3 bases outside the gene matches. CDR1 is KGHSH and CDR2 is LQKENI in the germline V gene. CDR3 bases: TGTGCCAGCTCACCAGGGACAGAGCCTGGAAACACCATATATTTT. Its protein is CASSPGTEPGNTIYF.

CDR3 coding DNA: TGTGCTAGTGCTCCACCGGGACAGATTAATTCACCCCTCCACTTT. It is translated as CASAPPGQINSPLHF. The chain joins TRBV12-5 to TRBJ1-6; TRBD1 matches 7 bases. The germline V gene has CDR1 LGHNT and CDR2 FRNRAP. The CDR3 runs 15 residues. The V and J ends lost 7 bases and 6 bases, in that order; junction bases with no gene match: 9.

This clone is a singleton in its sample. The chain employs TRBV12-3 or TRBV12-4 and TRBJ2-5; tentatively, D is TRBD1 (5 bases). CDR3 length: 13 residues. Trimming left V 5 bases short and J 5 bases short, with 12 bases between. The CDR3 reads CASSQGTRETQYF. CDR3 in DNA: TGTGCCAGCAGTCAGGGTACCCGGGAGACCCAGTACTTC.

The CDR3 sequence: CASSLHSGGRNEQFF. DNA of the CDR3: TGTGCCAGCAGCTTACATAGCGGGGGGAGGAATGAGCAGTTCTTC. The chain has TRBV7-3 and TRBJ2-1; TRBD2 agrees at 10 bases. V lost 2 bases and J lost 7; bases outside the gene matches: 5. Germline CDR1 reads SGHTA; CDR2 reads FQGTGA. The CDR3 length is 15 residues.

The gene calls are TRBV28 and TRBJ2-6, with 7 positions matching TRBD1. The CDR3 loop spans 15 amino acids. The germline CDR1 and CDR2 sequences are MDHEN and SYDVKM. V dropped 6 bases and J dropped 4; count of bases not matched to a gene: 6. The CDR3 loop reads CASRLQGPGANVLTF. In nucleotides, the CDR3 is TGTGCCAGCAGACTACAGGGGCCCGGGGCCAACGTCCTGACTTTC.

The chain is built from TRBV3-1 (or the pseudogene TRBV3-2) and TRBJ2-7; 8 nucleotides align to TRBD2. The V segment lost 5 bases and the J segment 7 bases; nucleotides outside the gene matches: 7. CDR3 length: 13 residues. Germline V CDR1 and CDR2: LGHDT, YNNKEL (reference sequence). For the CDR3, the DNA is TGTGCCAGCAGCTCCGGGGGGGCCAGGGAGCAGTACTTC. Its translation: CASSSGGAREQYF.

The chain carries TRBV12-3 or TRBV12-4 and TRBJ1-1; tentatively, D is TRBD1 (6 bases). V lost 7 bases and J 1 base, leaving 10 bases between the germline ends. This CDR3 has 13 residues. This CDR3 reads CASTLQGNTEAFF. In DNA, the CDR3 is TGTGCCAGCACCTTACAGGGGAACACTGAAGCTTTCTTT.

The chain links TRBV7-2 to TRBJ2-5; D not resolved. Trimming pared 3 bases from V and 3 bases from J, leaving 8 bases between. CDR1 is SGHTA, CDR2 FQGNSA, per germline. This CDR3 spans 13 amino acids. The DNA of the CDR3 is TGTGCCAGCAGCTTCCCGTCTAAAGAGACCCAGTACTTC. As protein: CASSFPSKETQYF.

The V call is TRBV14, the J call TRBJ2-3, with a possible D match to TRBD2 (6 bases). Germline CDR1 is SGHDN and CDR2 is FVKESK. V lost 0 bases, J lost 0 bases, and 16 bases lay in between. The CDR3 is 18 residues long. The CDR3 protein is CASSQDWGGVLSTDTQYF. The DNA of the CDR3 is TGTGCCAGCAGCCAAGATTGGGGCGGGGTCCTAAGCACAGATACGCAGTATTTT.

Notes on this clone: Other DNA sequences of this sample code for an identical CDR3. The chain couples TRBV9 to TRBJ2-2; D may be TRBD2 (6 bases). This CDR3 has 13 amino acids. The germline CDR1 and CDR2 sequences are SGDLS and YYNGEE. Trimming left V 2 bases short and J 4 bases short, with 6 bases between. This CDR3 reads CASSVGGTGELFF. Written as DNA, the CDR3 is TGTGCCAGCAGCGTGGGGGGCACCGGGGAGCTGTTTTTT. Full variable domain (remainder filled in from reference TRBV9 and TRBJ2-2): DSGVTQTPKHLITATGQRVTLRCSPRSGDLSVYWYQQSLDQGLQFLIQYYNGEERAKGNILERFSAQQFPDLHSELNLSSLELGDSALYFCASSVGGTGELFFGEGSRLTVL.

V is TRBV4-3 and J is TRBJ1-1, with D tentatively TRBD1 (5 bases). The CDR3 totals 13 residues. Trimming left V 2 bases short and J 4 bases short, with 8 bases between. Germline loops: CDR1 LGHNA, CDR2 YSLEER. Written as DNA, the CDR3 is TGCGCCAGCAGCCAAATTGGGGCCACTGAAGCTTTCTTT. Protein: CASSQIGATEAFF.

V and J are TRBV5-6 and TRBJ1-5, with 8 nucleotides matching TRBD1. Germline CDR1 and CDR2: SGHDT and YYEEEE. This CDR3 region has 16 residues. V was clipped by 3 bases and J by 3 bases; unmatched bases: 8. The CDR3 here is CASSSWGTGPNQPQHF. The CDR3 DNA is TGTGCCAGCAGCTCGTGGGGGACAGGACCCAATCAGCCCCAGCATTTT.

The CDR3 bases are TGTGCCAGCAGCCGCTGGAGGGAAGAGACCCAGTACTTC. The encoded protein is CASSRWREETQYF. The chain is built from TRBV11-3 and TRBJ2-5; the D gene is possibly TRBD2 (6 bases). The germline gives CDR1 SGHNT, CDR2 YENEEA. The CDR3 loop spans 13 amino acids. V shed 5 bases and J shed 3 bases, with 10 bases lying between them.

This chain connects TRBV4-2 to TRBJ2-2; 13 bases line up with TRBD2. Germline-derived CDR1 and CDR2 are LGHNA and YNFKEQ. CDR3 length: 16 residues. The ends lost 4 bases at V and 7 bases at J; junction bases unmatched: 6. The CDR3 DNA is TGTGCCAGCAGCCGGACTAGCGGGAGCTGGGGCGGGGAGCTGTTTTTT. It codes for CASSRTSGSWGGELFF.

The chain employs TRBV12-5 and TRBJ2-1, with TRBD1 matching over 7 bases. The CDR3 is 17 residues long. CDR1 and CDR2 (germline): LGHNT, FRNRAP. Trimming cost V 0 bases and J 4 bases; bases outside gene matches: 9. The CDR3 loop reads CASGLVLVPGGYNEQFF. The DNA for the CDR3 is TGTGCTAGTGGTTTGGTACTTGTTCCAGGGGGTTACAATGAGCAGTTCTTC.

The chain carries TRBV27 and TRBJ2-3, with TRBD2 matching over 12 bases. This CDR3 has 16 residues. The V gene's germline CDR1 is MNHEY and CDR2 SMNVEV (reference sequence). The trim removed 5 bases at V and 5 bases at J, leaving 8 bases unmatched. CDR3: CASSPRLAGDVDTQYF. The CDR3 DNA follows: TGTGCCAGCAGTCCAAGACTAGCGGGAGATGTAGATACGCAGTATTTT.

CDR3 nucleotide sequence: TGTGCCAGCAGGGAGAGGGGGTCGGATGAGCAGTTCTTC. Protein product: CASRERGSDEQFF. This chain joins TRBV25-1 and TRBJ2-1; perhaps TRBD1 as D (6 bases). In germline, CDR1 is MGHDK, CDR2 SYGVNS. With 6 bases removed from V and 8 bases from J, the gap between germline ends came to 14 bases. This CDR3 contains 13 residues. Full variable domain (remainder filled in from reference TRBV25-1 and TRBJ2-1): EADIYQTPRYLVIGTGKKITLECSQTMGHDKMYWYQQDPGMELHLIHYSYGVNSTEKGDLSSESTVSRIRTEHFPLTLESARPSHTSQYLCASRERGSDEQFFGPGTRLTVL.

The chain has TRBV6-1 and TRBJ2-2, with 9 bases matching TRBD1. The CDR3 is 17 residues long. Germline loops: CDR1 MNHNS, CDR2 SASEGT. The trim removed 4 bases at V and 5 bases at J, leaving 11 bases unmatched. CDR3 sequence: CASSVSHGQGRTGELFF. CDR3 bases: TGTGCCAGCAGTGTCTCGCACGGACAGGGGAGGACCGGGGAGCTGTTTTTT.

The DNA of the CDR3 is TGTGCCAGCAGTGAAGCGGGCTCGTCGCTTTATGGCTACACCTTC. It yields the protein CASSEAGSSLYGYTF. The chain joins TRBV6-1 to TRBJ1-2, with D uncertain. V lost 0 bases, J lost 5 bases, and 13 bases lay in between. The CDR3 is 15 amino acids. From germline, CDR1 is MNHNS and CDR2 SASEGT.

This clone was recorded only once. This rearrangement joins TRBV6-1 to TRBJ1-6; D is unclear. V was shortened by 1 base and J by 7 bases, with 5 bases between the two germline ends. CDR3 length: 13 residues. From germline, CDR1 is MNHNS and CDR2 SASEGT. CDR3 sequence (DNA): TGTGCCAGCAGTGAAGAGAGGAATTCACCCCTCCACTTT. It yields the protein CASSEERNSPLHF.

V gene TRBV10-3 combines with J gene TRBJ1-2; unclear D gene. CDR3 size: 13 residues. Trimming left V 11 bases short and J 7 bases short, with 20 bases between. CDR1 ENHRY and CDR2 SYGVKD come from the germline V gene. As DNA, the CDR3 is TGTGCCTCCCGGAACAGACCTGAAGTTGGCTACACCTTC. It codes for CASRNRPEVGYTF.

This chain's CDR3 is CASSHRAGEKVNEQFF. CDR3 nucleotides: TGCGCCAGCAGCCACCGAGCGGGAGAGAAGGTCAATGAGCAGTTCTTC. The rearrangement uses TRBV4-1 and TRBJ2-1; TRBD2 matches 8 bases. Looked up from germline, CDR1 is MGHRA and CDR2 is YSYEKL. V shed 3 bases, J shed 6 bases, and the junction held 10 bases outside the gene matches. The CDR3 is made up of 16 amino acids.

The rearrangement uses TRBV18 and TRBJ2-1; 13 nucleotides align to TRBD2. The germline CDR1 and CDR2 sequences are KGHSH and LQKENI. CDR3 length: 15 amino acids. With V trimmed by 6 bases and J by 9 bases, 8 bases remained unmatched. CDR3 in amino acids: CASSQGTSGTGEQFF. The CDR3 nucleotides are TGTGCCAGCTCCCAAGGGACTAGCGGGACCGGTGAGCAGTTCTTC.